A single sample gave rise to the 24 T cell receptor beta chains below, sequenced in a study of early T cells in non-severe SARS-CoV-2 infection. MiXCR, run by TCRdb on the 5' RACE reads, gives a single entry per CDR3 protein. The table lists approximately 50,000 distinct CDR3 sequences, about 9.3% of them singletons. What was sequenced was whole blood. These receptors came from an adult who was a healthcare worker with PCR-confirmed SARS-CoV-2 infection or an uninfected control (not recorded which).

Points on this clonotype: With a much larger clone just one base away, this may be a read error. The chain is built from TRBV28 and TRBJ1-5; a possible D gene is TRBD1 (5 bases). Germline V gene data show CDR1 as MDHEN and CDR2 as SYDVKM. The CDR3 sequence is 12 residues long. The CDR3 loop is CASTWGSEPRHF. The CDR3 DNA is TGTGCCAGCACGTGGGGCTCGGAGCCCCGGCATTTT.

This clonotype was observed a handful of times. This chain links TRBV28 with TRBJ2-7, with D maybe TRBD1 (5 bases). Trimming cost V 5 bases and J 6 bases, with 20 bases left between them. The CDR3 covers 15 residues. CDR1 MDHEN and CDR2 SYDVKM come from the germline V gene. CDR3 bases: TGTGCCAGCAGTGACAGTTCCGTCAGGGTCCGCGAGCAGTACTTC. Translated: CASSDSSVRVREQYF.

This chain links TRBV5-1 with TRBJ1-4; D remains ambiguous. The CDR3 runs to 14 residues. Germline lookup yields CDR1 SGHRS and CDR2 YFSETQ. V was clipped by 5 bases and J by 0 bases, with 8 bases between them. CDR3 DNA sequence: TGCGCCAGCAGTATTTCTGCAACTAATGAAAAACTGTTTTTT. It is translated as CASSISATNEKLFF.

This clonotype appeared once. V usage is TRBV27 and J usage is TRBJ2-7; D perhaps matches TRBD1 (6 bases). The germline V gene encodes CDR1 MNHEY and CDR2 SMNVEV (reference sequence). Trimming removed 6 bases from V and 6 bases from J, with 12 bases in between. The CDR3 runs 12 residues. Here the CDR3 DNA reads TGTGCCAGCAGGAGGGGGTTCGGCGAGCAGTACTTC. Translated: CASRRGFGEQYF.

This clonotype was recorded at least ten times. CDR3 DNA sequence: TGTGCCAACGCCCGGGATTACAATCAGCCCCAGCATTTT. It yields the protein CANARDYNQPQHF. The V gene is TRBV18, the J gene TRBJ1-5; unclear D gene. This CDR3 contains 13 residues. V was shortened by 10 bases and J by 3 bases, with 13 bases between the two germline ends. Germline V CDR1 and CDR2: KGHSH, LQKENI.

This rearrangement joins TRBV7-9 to TRBJ1-1; D not resolved. The CDR3 is 13 amino acids. Trimming pared 3 bases from V and 3 bases from J, leaving 8 bases between. Germline V gene lookup returns CDR1 SEHNR and CDR2 FQNEAQ (reference sequence). CDR3 DNA sequence: TGTGCCAGCAGCTTTTCCACAGACACTGAAGCTTTCTTT. Translated, it gives CASSFSTDTEAFF.

This clonotype appeared many times. CDR3 nucleotide sequence: TGCAGTGCTAGGTGGTACCGATCCTACAATGAGCAGTTCTTC. Translation gives CSARWYRSYNEQFF. The chain combines TRBV20-1 with TRBJ2-1; D is unresolved. V dropped 3 bases and J dropped 1 base, with 10 bases sitting between them. The CDR3 has 14 amino acids. Germline-derived CDR1 and CDR2 are DFQATT and SNEGSKA (reference sequence).

J is TRBJ2-1 and V is TRBV7-3; D is ambiguous. CDR3 length equals 14 residues. Germline-derived CDR1 and CDR2 are SGHTA and FQGTGA. The V end lost 3 bases, the J end lost 2 bases, and 8 bases lay between the germline ends. This chain's CDR3 is CASSLGNAYNEQFF. As DNA, the CDR3 is TGTGCCAGCAGCTTGGGTAATGCCTACAATGAGCAGTTCTTC.

CDR3 in DNA: TGTGCCAGCAGCGATTCCGGGACACCATTCTATTCACCCCTCCACTTT. The encoded protein is CASSDSGTPFYSPLHF. The rearrangement links TRBV6-1 to TRBJ1-6, with a possible D match to TRBD1 (6 bases). V lost 6 bases to trimming and J lost 8 bases, with 20 bases between them. This CDR3 has 16 amino acids. Germline V lookup: CDR1 MNHNS, CDR2 SASEGT.

This clonotype was seen more than once but under ten times. The V gene is TRBV3-1, the J gene TRBJ1-6, with a possible D match to TRBD1 (6 bases). Trimming removed 3 bases from V and 15 bases from J, with 18 bases in between. Germline V lookup: CDR1 LGHDT, CDR2 YNNKEL (reference sequence). The CDR3 has 14 amino acids. CDR3 nucleotides: TGTGCCAGCAGCCACTCCGGGACACAGAAACTCCTCCACTTT. Its protein is CASSHSGTQKLLHF.

The chain combines TRBV6-2 or TRBV6-3 with TRBJ2-7, with D hard to call. The CDR3 runs to 15 residues. V was clipped by 10 bases and J by 0 bases, with 19 bases between them. Germline V CDR1 and CDR2: MNHEY, SVGEGT. The CDR3 bases are TGTGCCACCACTCAAGCTGGCTTCCTCTCCTACGAGCAGTACTTC. Its protein product is CATTQAGFLSYEQYF.

This clonotype was seen many times. The chain recombines TRBV30 with TRBJ1-2; D is undetermined. The CDR3 runs to 12 residues. Trimming left V 4 bases short and J 0 bases short, with 6 bases between. The germline V gene has CDR1 GTSNPN and CDR2 SVGIG (reference sequence). DNA of the CDR3: TGTGCCTGGACGGCAGCTAACTATGGCTACACCTTC. As protein: CAWTAANYGYTF.

The table lists this clonotype with a few counts. The V call is TRBV7-6, the J call TRBJ1-2; 7 bases agree with TRBD1. The CDR3 is made up of 15 amino acids. Germline-derived CDR1 and CDR2 are SGHVS and FNYEAQ. The ends lost 1 base at V and 2 bases at J; junction bases unmatched: 4. The DNA of the CDR3 is TGTGCCAGCAGCTTAGATCCAGGGGGAAACTATGGCTACACCTTC. Protein sequence: CASSLDPGGNYGYTF.

The chain has TRBV28 and TRBJ2-6; 8 bases are shared with TRBD1. This CDR3 comprises 18 residues. Looked up from germline, CDR1 is MDHEN and CDR2 is SYDVKM. The V segment lost 1 base and the J segment 2 bases; nucleotides outside the gene matches: 7. Here the CDR3 reads CASSLYLETGAGANVLTF. The DNA for the CDR3 is TGTGCCAGCAGTTTATACTTGGAGACAGGGGCTGGGGCCAACGTCCTGACTTTC.

This clonotype was recorded a few times. The chain carries TRBV29-1 and TRBJ1-2; 9 bases match TRBD1. The CDR3 totals 12 residues. CDR1 is SQVTM and CDR2 is ANQGSEA in the germline V gene. V lost 7 bases, J lost 0 bases, and 0 bases stayed unmatched. In DNA form, the CDR3 reads TGCAGCGGACAGGGGGCTAACTATGGCTACACCTTC. Protein: CSGQGANYGYTF.

This clonotype was counted at least ten times. The CDR3 DNA reads as TGTGCCACCAGGACAGGGAATAGCAATCAGCCCCAGCATTTT. Residues: CATRTGNSNQPQHF. The V call is TRBV28, the J call TRBJ1-5; 8 bases align to TRBD1. The ends lost 10 bases at V and 0 bases at J; junction bases unmatched: 5. Germline CDR1 is MDHEN and CDR2 is SYDVKM. This CDR3 contains 14 residues.

Ten or more counts support this clonotype. The chain combines TRBV28 with TRBJ2-3; 7 bases are shared with TRBD2. The V gene end was trimmed by 1 base and the J gene end by 5 bases; junction bases not matched to a gene: 6. This CDR3 region has 15 residues. Germline CDR1 is MDHEN and CDR2 is SYDVKM. The CDR3 DNA follows: TGTGCCAGCAGTTTATTGGCGGGAGAGGTAGATACGCAGTATTTT. Its translation: CASSLLAGEVDTQYF.

Ten or more counts support this clonotype. The rearrangement uses TRBV20-1 and TRBJ2-7; perhaps TRBD1 as D (5 bases). The V gene lost 4 bases and the J gene lost 0 bases, with 13 bases spanning the gap. CDR3 length: 14 residues. Germline CDR1 DFQATT, CDR2 SNEGSKA (reference sequence). CDR3 coding DNA: TGCAGTGCTACCAACAGGCTCTCCTCCTACGAGCAGTACTTC. Its translation is CSATNRLSSYEQYF.

This clonotype was recorded at least ten times. The chain employs TRBV6-2 or TRBV6-3 and TRBJ2-4; 16 bases align to TRBD2. Germline trimming cut 4 bases from V and 2 bases from J; bases unmatched to any gene: 11. The CDR3 consists of 20 residues. The germline V gene encodes CDR1 MNHEY and CDR2 SVGEGT. CDR3 DNA sequence: TGTGCCAGCAGTTCTACAGGGACTAGCGGGAGGGCCACCACCAAAAACATTCAGTACTTC. Translation gives CASSSTGTSGRATTKNIQYF.

This clonotype was seen repeatedly, ten times or more. This sequence joins TRBV7-2 and TRBJ2-3, with TRBD2 identical over 7 bases. Germline lookup yields CDR1 SGHTA and CDR2 FQGNSA. With V trimmed by 3 bases and J by 0 bases, 6 bases remained unmatched. CDR3 length: 16 amino acids. CDR3 residues: CASSFGTTLSTDTQYF. In DNA, the CDR3 is TGTGCCAGCAGCTTTGGGACTACCCTTAGCACAGATACGCAGTATTTT.

This clonotype showed up many times. The genes are TRBV4-3 and TRBJ2-1, with 11 bases identical to TRBD1. Germline trimming cut 0 bases from V and 7 bases from J; bases unmatched to any gene: 5. The CDR3 has 16 amino acids. Looked up from germline, CDR1 is LGHNA and CDR2 is YSLEER. The DNA of the CDR3 is TGCGCCAGCAGCCAAGATACGGACAGGGGGCTAAATGAGCAGTTCTTC. Translated, it gives CASSQDTDRGLNEQFF.

This clonotype was observed at least ten times. J is TRBJ2-1 and V is TRBV7-6; 12 nucleotides line up with TRBD2. With V trimmed by 3 bases and J by 7 bases, 13 bases remained unmatched. The CDR3 totals 18 residues. Germline CDR1 SGHVS, CDR2 FNYEAQ. CDR3 DNA: TGTGCCAGCAGCTTGGCGGTCCAGACTAGCGGGAGTCTGAATGAGCAGTTCTTC. It encodes CASSLAVQTSGSLNEQFF.

This rearrangement joins TRBV12-3 or TRBV12-4 to TRBJ1-1, with D hard to call. The CDR3 is made up of 16 amino acids. Trimming took 5 bases from V and 0 from J, leaving 16 bases between them. CDR3 sequence: CASSAGSYRLNTEAFF. The CDR3 bases are TGTGCCAGCAGTGCCGGGTCTTACCGTTTGAACACTGAAGCTTTCTTT.

This clonotype was counted ten times or more. V is TRBV6-2 or TRBV6-3 and J is TRBJ2-1, with TRBD2 identical over 15 bases. Germline V gene lookup returns CDR1 MNHEY and CDR2 SVGEGT. With V trimmed by 9 bases and J by 0 bases, 12 bases remained unmatched. The CDR3 is made up of 19 amino acids. CDR3 region: CASATGTSGRKISYNEQFF. CDR3 DNA sequence: TGTGCCAGTGCTACCGGGACTAGCGGGAGGAAAATCTCCTACAATGAGCAGTTCTTC.